This T cell receptor beta chain was observed in a study of blood T cell repertoires in COVID-19. Study at large: Sites across the United States, Italy and Spain contributed samples from acute and convalescent COVID-19. T cells, B-cell-depleted T cells, or PBMCs supplied cDNA or gDNA.

Profiling relied on immunoSEQ multiplex PCR, and the TCRdb table lists in-frame clones only, not all of them. The sample comprises about 200,000 clones, 70% to 90% of which are singletons, and approximately 11% rests with the top ten. The table lists this clone with a count of one. Germline V gives CDR1 SGHTA, CDR2 FQGNSA. This CDR3 spans 14 amino acids. Deletions cut 1 base from V and 8 bases from J, with 12 bases between. The chain is built from TRBV7-2 and TRBJ2-1; a weak D match, TRBD2 (5 bases). The sample comprised peripheral blood. The sequence came from a human donor with active or convalescent COVID-19. The donor label of this sample is uncertain. The CDR3 DNA reads TGTGCCAGCAGCTTAGTGCCGGGAATCGATGAGCAGTTCTTC. It codes for CASSLVPGIDEQFF.